This TCR beta chain came from a study of vaccination and CD4 T cells after COVID-19. Study overall: Researchers treated cells with overlapping spike peptides taken from SARS-CoV-2, HCoV-NL63, HCoV-OC43 and HCoV-229E. Study-wide findings and caveats: The study found that a median approximately 86% of reactive clones in convalescent patients appeared only post-vaccination.

Oncomine TCR Beta short-read sequencing was applied to DNA from cultured CD4+ T cells. It was cultured CD4+ T cells from which genomic DNA was extracted. MiXCR was run by TCRdb on the PCR reads, yielding one entry per CDR3 protein. The table includes about 17,000 distinct CDR3 sequences, approximately 50% detected once. Treatment meaning: roughly 10-day PBMC culture with coronavirus spike peptide pools or control peptides (ViraFEST assay). It was on days 3 and 7 that half the medium was replaced with fresh IL-2 medium. A note on this clonotype: Its antigen is as yet unknown.

The CDR3 covers 15 residues. Trimming removed 5 bases from V and 0 bases from J, with 12 bases in between. Germline V gene sequence: CDR1 SGHTA, CDR2 FQGNSA. Sequenced input: CD4+ T cells from blood, cultured in vitro. The sequence derives from a human donor who had recovered from COVID-19. The rearrangement uses TRBV7-2 and TRBJ2-3; the D gene is possibly TRBD2 (5 bases). CDR3 nucleotide sequence: TGTGCCAGCAGCCTGGGCGGGCTCAGCACAGATACGCAGTATTTT. Translation gives CASSLGGLSTDTQYF.